This passage covers 5 T cell receptor beta chains from one sample sequenced in a study of blood T cells in healthy people across ages (dated by TCRdb to 2015 to 2017). The library relied on 5' RACE. The sequencing machine was an Illumina HiSeq 2500. A second 7 to 11 cycle PCR used a sample-barcoded 5' primer and a J-beta primer mix. The public reads were run again by TCRdb, first through fastp at Q25 and then through MiXCR, and only productive beta chains were kept. Rows with a matching CDR3 protein are joined into one entry that keeps the most common DNA and genes. This sample comprises some 710,000 distinct CDR3 sequences, roughly 46% of them detected only once. The ten most abundant clones make up around 18% of the sample. The material sequenced was blood. Source of these receptors: a man older than 75 in good health.

The V and J genes are TRBV9 and TRBJ2-5, with D perhaps TRBD1 (5 bases). The J call may be faulty, since TRBJ2-4 better matches the DNA end. CDR1 is SGDLS and CDR2 is YYNGEE in the germline V gene. The CDR3 covers 14 residues. The CDR3 loop is CASSVGSQGDIQYF. CDR3 coding DNA: TGTGCCAGCAGCGTAGGTTCGCAGGGTGACATTCAGTACTTC.

This rearrangement joins TRBV20-1 to TRBJ2-7; D gene unclear. This CDR3 region has 15 residues. Germline assignment: CDR1 DFQATT and CDR2 SNEGSKA (reference sequence). V lost 2 bases and J 3 bases, leaving 17 bases between the germline ends. CDR3 sequence (DNA): TGCAGTGCTAGAACAAAGTCCGAGCTAGTCTACGAGCAGTACTTC. Translated, it gives CSARTKSELVYEQYF.

The chain is built from TRBV28 and TRBJ2-1; TRBD2 matches 13 bases. CDR3 length: 16 residues. From germline, CDR1 is MDHEN and CDR2 SYDVKM. Unmatched junction bases numbered 8, after V lost 5 bases and J lost 7 bases. The CDR3 nucleotides are TGTGCCAGCAGTCTGACTAGCGGGAGGTCACGGAATGAGCAGTTCTTC. Its translation: CASSLTSGRSRNEQFF.

Worth noting for this clonotype: Sequence at one end of the junction differs from germline and may be a read error. The gene calls are TRBV9 and TRBJ2-5; no clear D gene. The J call may not be correct, given that the DNA end is closer to TRBJ2-7. The V gene's germline CDR1 is SGDLS and CDR2 YYNGEE. The CDR3 spans 14 residues. CDR3 loop: CVSSVGPALDEQYF. The DNA of the CDR3 is TGTGTCAGCAGCGTAGGACCGGCTCTGGACGAGCAGTACTTC.

This sequence joins TRBV5-6 and TRBJ2-3; no definite D call. V lost 2 bases and J 4 bases, leaving 11 bases between the germline ends. The germline V gene has CDR1 SGHDT and CDR2 YYEEEE. This CDR3 has 14 residues. CDR3 in amino acids: CASSFVTGSDTQYF. As DNA, the CDR3 is TGTGCCAGCAGCTTTGTAACGGGTTCAGATACGCAGTATTTT.